The 22 T cell receptor beta chains listed next were all sequenced from one sample in a study of PD-1 blockade in classical Hodgkin lymphoma. Noted time point: cycle 4 day 1 (C4D1), after 5 to 7 weeks of nivolumab. Relapses following autologous stem cell transplantation were seen in all patients, with brentuximab vedotin exposure varying. Clones were read by immunoSEQ multiplex PCR, and TCRdb kept only the in-frame ones, dropping some. The repertoire holds 20,000 to 25,000 clones, 70% to 75% seen once, with about 19% in the top ten. The sequencing here drew on peripheral blood mononuclear cells (PBMCs), taken before the fourth cycle of nivolumab. Source of these receptors: a human donor with classical Hodgkin lymphoma.

The chain uses TRBV7-9 and TRBJ1-1, with D possibly matching TRBD1 (5 bases). Trimming left V 8 bases short and J 0 bases short, with 10 bases between. Germline V CDR1 and CDR2: SEHNR, FQNEAQ (reference sequence). The CDR3 is 13 amino acids. The CDR3 region is CASQGALNTEAFF. The CDR3 DNA sequence: TGTGCCAGCCAGGGCGCCCTGAACACTGAAGCTTTCTTT.

V and J are TRBV18 and TRBJ1-2; possibly TRBD1 for D (6 bases). Trimming removed 4 bases at V and 4 bases at J, with 10 bases between. Looked up from germline, CDR1 is KGHSH and CDR2 is LQKENI. This CDR3 spans 13 amino acids. Here the CDR3 reads CASSLGHVYGYTF. The CDR3 region has the DNA TGTGCCAGCTCACTGGGACACGTCTATGGCTACACCTTC.

The rearrangement links TRBV28 to TRBJ1-2; weak D call: TRBD1 (5 bases). V was shortened by 5 bases and J by 0 bases, with 13 bases between the two germline ends. Per the germline V gene, CDR1 is MDHEN and CDR2 is SYDVKM. The CDR3 runs to 15 residues. CDR3 DNA sequence: TGTGCCAGCAGTCCCCTTGGGGCCGCTAACTATGGCTACACCTTC. The encoded protein is CASSPLGAANYGYTF.

The chain uses TRBV5-4 and TRBJ1-3; perhaps TRBD1 as D (5 bases). Germline V gene data show CDR1 as SGHNT and CDR2 as YYREEE (reference sequence). V dropped 4 bases and J dropped 0 bases, with 11 bases sitting between them. The CDR3 is 15 amino acids. CDR3 sequence: CASSLGGHSGNTIYF. CDR3 coding DNA: TGTGCCAGCAGCCTGGGAGGACACTCTGGAAACACCATATATTTT.

The rearrangement joins TRBV6-1 to TRBJ2-5, with a weak D call TRBD1 (6 bases). Trimming pared 6 bases from V and 2 bases from J, leaving 13 bases between. The CDR3 is 14 amino acids. Germline V CDR1 and CDR2: MNHNS, SASEGT. Written as DNA, the CDR3 is TGTGCCAGCAGGGACACAGGGCTGCAAGAGACCCAGTACTTC. Its protein is CASRDTGLQETQYF.

The gene calls are TRBV28 and TRBJ2-2; 8 nucleotides agree with TRBD1. The CDR3 is made up of 17 amino acids. The trim removed 3 bases at V and 1 base at J, leaving 7 bases unmatched. The germline CDR1 and CDR2 sequences are MDHEN and SYDVKM. Here the CDR3 reads CASSFPGTGRNTGELFF. The CDR3 nucleotides are TGTGCCAGCAGTTTTCCGGGGACAGGAAGGAACACCGGGGAGCTGTTTTTT.

In its sample, this clone was seen a few times. The V gene is TRBV6-4, the J gene TRBJ1-2; the D gene is possibly TRBD1 (5 bases). The germline V gene has CDR1 MRHNA and CDR2 SNTAGT. The CDR3 contains 14 residues. The V end lost 2 bases, the J end lost 2 bases, and 9 bases lay between the germline ends. The CDR3 nucleotides are TGTGCCAGCAGTGACACAGCAGGGAACTATGGCTACACCTTC. Translation: CASSDTAGNYGYTF.

This sequence joins TRBV19 and TRBJ1-1; D not resolved. Trimming removed 5 bases at V and 3 bases at J, with 10 bases between. Germline V gene data show CDR1 as LNHDA and CDR2 as SQIVND (reference sequence). The CDR3 totals 13 residues. CDR3 loop: CASSPRTHTEAFF. The CDR3, as DNA: TGTGCCAGTAGTCCACGAACCCACACTGAAGCTTTCTTT.

The table lists this clone with a few counts. This chain links TRBV10-3 with TRBJ1-1; tentatively, D is TRBD1 (5 bases). CDR1 and CDR2 from the germline V gene are ENHRY and SYGVKD. The CDR3 consists of 14 residues. Trimming cost V 3 bases and J 5 bases, with 13 bases left between them. The CDR3 DNA sequence: TGTGCCATCAGTGATGCCGAGGGGATAACTGAAGCTTTCTTT. Amino acid sequence: CAISDAEGITEAFF.

There are a few counts of this clone. The chain employs TRBV5-5 and TRBJ1-1, with D perhaps matching TRBD1 (5 bases). The CDR3 spans 15 residues. The germline CDR1 and CDR2 sequences are SGHKS and YYEKEE (reference sequence). Trimming pared 0 bases from V and 1 base from J, leaving 10 bases between. The CDR3 region is CASSLGARANTEAFF. The CDR3 nucleotides are TGTGCCAGCAGCTTGGGGGCCAGGGCGAACACTGAAGCTTTCTTT.

The chain has TRBV9 and TRBJ1-1, with D maybe TRBD1 (5 bases). From germline, CDR1 is SGDLS and CDR2 YYNGEE. The CDR3 sequence is 13 residues long. Trimming took off 0 bases at V and 8 bases at J, with 11 bases between the two ends. This CDR3 reads CASSVGVGAEAFF. CDR3 sequence (DNA): TGTGCCAGCAGCGTAGGGGTTGGGGCGGAAGCTTTCTTT.

The chain has TRBV6-6 and TRBJ2-7; no reliable D call. The ends were cut back, 6 bases at V and 0 bases at J, with 6 bases in the middle. CDR3 size: 12 residues. Germline V CDR1 and CDR2: MNHNY, SVGAGI (reference sequence). The CDR3: CASSPGSYEQYF. Written as DNA, the CDR3 is TGTGCCAGCAGCCCAGGCTCCTACGAGCAGTACTTC.

The CDR3 DNA reads TGTGCCAGCAGCCAGTGGACTAGCAGGAATGAGCAGTTCTTC. Protein: CASSQWTSRNEQFF. The V gene is TRBV14, the J gene TRBJ2-1, with 8 bases aligning to TRBD2. There are 14 residues in the CDR3. From germline, CDR1 is SGHDN and CDR2 FVKESK. Losses at the gene ends were 3 bases for V and 7 bases for J; bases not matched to a gene: 5.

The J gene is TRBJ2-3, the V gene TRBV21-1; no DNA check was done on the table's D call, TRBD2. TRBV21-1 is described as a pseudogene. CDR3 size: 18 residues. CDR3 sequence: CASSKLAKLPRCTDTQYF. The CDR3 DNA reads TGTGCCAGCAGCAAACTAGCTAAGCTCCCCCGATGCACAGATACGCAGTATTTT.

This clone was detected only a few times. The gene calls are TRBV2 and TRBJ1-5, with D unclear. The V and J ends lost 7 bases and 3 bases respectively, with 13 bases between them. The CDR3 has 14 residues. From germline, CDR1 is SNHLY and CDR2 FYNNEI. The CDR3 here is CASNPGRNNQPQHF. The CDR3 coding sequence is TGTGCCAGCAACCCAGGACGGAACAATCAGCCCCAGCATTTT. Looking up the rest from reference TRBV2 and TRBJ1-5 gives the full variable domain: EPEVTQTPSHQVTQMGQEVILRCVPISNHLYFYWYRQILGQKVEFLVSFYNNEISEKSEIFDDQFSVERPDGSNFTLKIRSTKLEDSAMYFCASNPGRNNQPQHFGDGTRLSIL.

The chain links TRBV10-3 to TRBJ1-1, with D tentatively TRBD1 (6 bases). The ends were cut back, 8 bases at V and 4 bases at J, with 11 bases in the middle. CDR1 ENHRY and CDR2 SYGVKD come from the germline V gene. The CDR3 is made up of 12 amino acids. The CDR3 loop reads CAIGGTGTEAFF. For the CDR3, the DNA is TGTGCCATCGGGGGCACGGGCACTGAAGCTTTCTTT.

This clone came up a few times. The J gene is TRBJ1-5, the V gene TRBV19; the D gene is possibly TRBD1 (5 bases). Germline V gene sequence: CDR1 LNHDA, CDR2 SQIVND (reference sequence). This CDR3 has 13 residues. V was clipped by 7 bases and J by 4 bases, with 11 bases between them. CDR3: CASTRDGNQPQHF. The CDR3, as DNA: TGTGCCAGTACCCGGGACGGAAATCAGCCCCAGCATTTT.

J is TRBJ2-3 and V is TRBV19; 13 nucleotides agree with TRBD2. There are 16 residues in the CDR3. Trimming at V came to 5 bases and at J to 3 bases, leaving 5 bases not matched to a gene. CDR1 is LNHDA and CDR2 is SQIVND in the germline V gene (reference sequence). CDR3 in DNA: TGTGCCAGTAGTCCGACGGGACTAGCGGGAACAGATACGCAGTATTTT. This encodes CASSPTGLAGTDTQYF.

This sequence joins TRBV5-1 and TRBJ2-5, with 7 bases identical to TRBD1. Unmatched junction bases numbered 6, after V lost 4 bases and J lost 3 bases. This CDR3 is 14 amino acids long. Germline V gene lookup returns CDR1 SGHRS and CDR2 YFSETQ. Written as DNA, the CDR3 is TGCGCCAGCAGCACAGGGGTAGGAGAAGAGACCCAGTACTTC. This encodes CASSTGVGEETQYF. The entire variable domain, with the rest obtained from reference TRBV5-1 and TRBJ2-5, is as follows: KAGVTQTPRYLIKTRGQQVTLSCSPISGHRSVSWYQQTPGQGLQFLFEYFSETQRNKGNFPGRFSGRQFSNSRSEMNVSTLELGDSALYLCASSTGVGEETQYFGPGTRLLVL.

This clone is categorized as medium-sized. J is TRBJ2-5 and V is TRBV5-6; 9 nucleotides line up with TRBD1. CDR1 and CDR2 (germline): SGHDT, YYEEEE. This CDR3 is 15 amino acids long. The V segment lost 4 bases and the J segment 4 bases; nucleotides outside the gene matches: 8. In nucleotides, the CDR3 is TGTGCCAGCAGCCCCGGACAGGGGAGGTCAGAGACCCAGTACTTC. Residues: CASSPGQGRSETQYF.

This clone was observed a handful of times. The rearrangement uses TRBV18 and TRBJ1-5; D may be TRBD1 (6 bases). Germline V gene lookup returns CDR1 KGHSH and CDR2 LQKENI. CDR3 length equals 14 residues. V was cut by 2 bases and J by 6 bases, with 11 bases left in between. The CDR3, as DNA: TGTGCCAGCTCACCAACAGGGTTTGGTCAGCCCCAGCATTTT. Encoded protein: CASSPTGFGQPQHF.

This chain uses TRBV6-5 with TRBJ1-2; no reliable D call. From germline, CDR1 is MNHEY and CDR2 SVGAGI. V lost 3 bases, J lost 0 bases, and 5 bases lay in between. The CDR3 sequence is 13 residues long. This chain's CDR3 is CASSYGTNYGYTF. The CDR3 nucleotides read TGTGCCAGCAGTTATGGCACTAACTATGGCTACACCTTC.